The TCR beta chain described here comes from a study of PD-L1 blockade in urothelial cancer. About the study: Twenty-five of the 29 patients were men with bladder-origin urothelial cancer. Anywhere from 0 to 3 prior chemotherapy regimens had been received by patients. Median T cell yield per blood sample was some 140,000 cells.

CDR1 and CDR2 from the germline V gene are SGHTA and FQGNSA. Trimming took 8 bases from V and 7 from J; bases not matched to a gene: 10. The CDR3 runs 16 residues. Generated by immunoSEQ multiplex PCR, the TCRdb table keeps only in-frame clones and is missing some. Of roughly 17,000 clones in the sample, roughly 87% were seen once. The rearrangement links TRBV7-2 to TRBJ2-1; 14 bases match TRBD2. This TCR came from a man between 50 and 59 years old with urothelial cancer. Sequencing used PBMCs, obtained around atezolizumab (anti-PD-L1) treatment. The CDR3, as DNA: TGTGCCAGCGGCAAAGGGGGGACTAGCGGGAGAAATGAGCAGTTCTTC. Protein: CASGKGGTSGRNEQFF.